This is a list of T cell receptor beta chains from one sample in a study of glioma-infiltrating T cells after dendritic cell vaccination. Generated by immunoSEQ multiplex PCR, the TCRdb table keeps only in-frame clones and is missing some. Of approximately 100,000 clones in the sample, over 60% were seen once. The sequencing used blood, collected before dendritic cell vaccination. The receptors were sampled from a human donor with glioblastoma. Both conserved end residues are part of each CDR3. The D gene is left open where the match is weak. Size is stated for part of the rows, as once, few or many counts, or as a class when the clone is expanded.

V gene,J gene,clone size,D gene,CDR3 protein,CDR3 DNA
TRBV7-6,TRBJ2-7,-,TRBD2,CASSSPQGLEGEQYF,TGTGCCAGCAGCTCCCCTCAGGGACTAGAGGGCGAGCAGTACTTC
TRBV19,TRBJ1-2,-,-,CVPFAQGSTNYGYTF,TGTGTCCCCTTCGCCCAGGGATCAACTAACTATGGCTACACCTTC
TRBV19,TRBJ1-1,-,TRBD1,CASSPGTGHGYTEAFF,TGTGCCAGTAGTCCAGGGACAGGGCACGGATACACTGAAGCTTTCTTT
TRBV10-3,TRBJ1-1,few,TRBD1,CAISQQGAFTEAFF,TGTGCCATCAGTCAACAGGGGGCTTTCACTGAAGCTTTCTTT
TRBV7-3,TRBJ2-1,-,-,CASSLEPDNEQFF,TGTGCCAGCAGCTTAGAGCCCGACAATGAGCAGTTCTTC
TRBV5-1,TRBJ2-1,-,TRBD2,CASSPGLAGGPNEQFF,TGCGCCAGCAGCCCGGGACTAGCGGGAGGTCCCAATGAGCAGTTCTTC
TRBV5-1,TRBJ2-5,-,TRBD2,CASSSVAGDGEETQYF,TGCGCCAGCAGTTCAGTAGCGGGGGACGGAGAAGAGACCCAGTACTTC
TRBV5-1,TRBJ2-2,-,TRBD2,CASSSRLAALNTGELFF,TGCGCCAGCAGTTCCCGACTAGCGGCCTTGAACACCGGGGAGCTGTTTTTT
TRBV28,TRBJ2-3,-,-,CASSQTTPGDTDTQYF,TGTGCCAGCAGTCAAACTACTCCCGGGGACACAGATACGCAGTATTTT
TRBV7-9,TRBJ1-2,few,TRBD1,CASSLQTGRVRYTF,TGTGCCAGCAGCTTACAGACAGGGAGAGTCCGCTACACCTTC
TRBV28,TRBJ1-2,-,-,CASSQASPWGYTF,TGTGCCAGCAGCCAGGCGTCCCCTTGGGGCTACACCTTC
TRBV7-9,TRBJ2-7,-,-,CASSLLTVGYYEQYF,TGTGCCAGCAGCTTATTGACAGTAGGGTACTACGAGCAGTACTTC
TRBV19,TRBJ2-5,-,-,CASSIWNRQETQYF,TGTGCCAGTAGTATCTGGAACAGACAAGAGACCCAGTACTTC
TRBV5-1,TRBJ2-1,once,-,CASSLAGGRSSYNEQFF,TGCGCCAGCAGCTTGGCCGGGGGGCGCAGCTCCTACAATGAGCAGTTCTTC
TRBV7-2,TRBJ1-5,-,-,CASSPYYSSNQPQHF,TGTGCCAGCAGCCCGTACTATAGCAGCAATCAGCCCCAGCATTTT
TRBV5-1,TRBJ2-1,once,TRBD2,CASSMGPGTSETNEQFF,TGCGCCAGCAGCATGGGCCCCGGGACTAGCGAAACCAATGAGCAGTTCTTC
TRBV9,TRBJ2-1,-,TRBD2,CASSSDSGRAYNEQFF,TGTGCCAGCAGCTCAGATAGCGGGAGGGCCTACAATGAGCAGTTCTTC
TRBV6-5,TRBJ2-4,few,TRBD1,CASSTGQGRNIQYF,TGTGCCAGCAGTACGGGACAGGGGAGGAACATTCAGTACTTC
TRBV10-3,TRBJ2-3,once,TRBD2,CAISRGPSGSVVSDTQYF,TGTGCCATCAGTCGGGGTCCTAGCGGGAGCGTTGTATCAGATACGCAGTATTTT
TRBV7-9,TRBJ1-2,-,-,CASSLGGLLGYTF,TGTGCCAGCAGCTTAGGGGGGCTACTTGGCTACACCTTC
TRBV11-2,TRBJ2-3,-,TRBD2,CASTQFLTSGGTDTQYF,TGTGCCAGCACCCAATTCCTGACTAGCGGGGGTACAGATACGCAGTATTTT
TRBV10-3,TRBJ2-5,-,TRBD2,CASRGGGAETQYF,TGTGCCAGCCGCGGCGGGGGTGCGGAGACCCAGTACTTC
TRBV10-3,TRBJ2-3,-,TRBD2,CAISKGAGLAGRDTQYF,TGTGCCATCAGCAAAGGCGCGGGACTAGCGGGAAGAGATACGCAGTATTTT
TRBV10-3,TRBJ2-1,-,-,CAISRGNEQFF,TGTGCCATATCACGAGGCAATGAGCAGTTCTTC
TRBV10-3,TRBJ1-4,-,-,CAISESLEKLFF,TGTGCCATCAGTGAGTCTCTGGAAAAACTGTTTTTT
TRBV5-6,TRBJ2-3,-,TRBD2,CASSHGGTDTQYF,TGTGCCAGCAGCCACGGGGGGACAGATACGCAGTATTTT
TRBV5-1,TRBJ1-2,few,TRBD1,CASSPGQVGYTF,TGCGCCAGCAGCCCGGGACAGGTTGGCTACACCTTC
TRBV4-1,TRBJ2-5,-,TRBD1,CASSQDPQGAGETQYF,TGCGCCAGCAGCCAAGACCCACAGGGGGCTGGGGAGACCCAGTACTTC
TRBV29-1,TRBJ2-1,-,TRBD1,CSVFRDRGYNEQFF,TGCAGCGTTTTCCGGGACAGGGGGTATAATGAGCAGTTCTTC
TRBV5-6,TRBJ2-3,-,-,CASTQGVRAGADTQYF,TGTGCCAGCACCCAGGGTGTTCGCGCTGGCGCAGATACGCAGTATTTT
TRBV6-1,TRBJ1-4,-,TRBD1,CASSAGTGDEKLFF,TGTGCCAGCAGTGCCGGGACAGGGGATGAAAAACTGTTTTTT
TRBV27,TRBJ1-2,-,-,CASSLGGRGHYGYTF,TGTGCCAGCAGTTTGGGGGGTAGGGGCCACTATGGCTACACCTTC
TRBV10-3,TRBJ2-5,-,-,CAISERGETQYF,TGTGCCATCAGTGAAAGGGGAGAGACCCAGTACTTC
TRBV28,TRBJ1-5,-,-,CASSLEQGLGNQPQHF,TGTGCCAGCAGTTTGGAGCAGGGTTTAGGCAATCAGCCCCAGCATTTT
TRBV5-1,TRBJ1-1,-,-,CASSRTTVEKGTEAFF,TGCGCCAGCAGCCGAACGACGGTAGAGAAGGGGACTGAAGCTTTCTTT
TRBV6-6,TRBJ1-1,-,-,CASSPPPFRPETEAFF,TGTGCCAGCAGTCCCCCACCGTTCCGCCCGGAGACTGAAGCTTTCTTT
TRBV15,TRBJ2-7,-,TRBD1,CATSRDGQGNYEQYF,TGTGCCACCAGCAGAGATGGACAGGGGAACTACGAGCAGTACTTC
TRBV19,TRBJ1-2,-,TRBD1,CASTPRDRNYGYTF,TGTGCCAGTACCCCCCGGGACAGAAACTATGGCTACACCTTC
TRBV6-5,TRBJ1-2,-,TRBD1,CAGSYRGGFEGYTF,TGTGCCGGCAGTTACAGGGGGGGGTTCGAAGGCTACACCTTC
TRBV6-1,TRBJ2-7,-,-,CASSEGGQTFYEQYF,TGTGCCAGCAGTGAAGGCGGCCAAACTTTCTACGAGCAGTACTTC
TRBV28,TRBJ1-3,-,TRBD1,CASSAGTGRNTIYF,TGTGCCAGCAGCGCTGGGACAGGGCGGAACACCATATATTTT
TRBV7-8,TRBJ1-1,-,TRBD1,CASSLEQNPGTGGKAFF,TGTGCCAGCAGCTTAGAGCAGAACCCCGGGACAGGGGGAAAAGCTTTCTTT
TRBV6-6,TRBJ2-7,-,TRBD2,CASSLGLAGVNEQYF,TGTGCCAGCAGCCTCGGACTAGCGGGAGTCAACGAGCAGTACTTC
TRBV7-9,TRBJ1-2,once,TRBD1,CASSPDRGHNYGYTF,TGTGCCAGCAGCCCGGACAGGGGACATAACTATGGCTACACCTTC
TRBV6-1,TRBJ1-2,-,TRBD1,CASRDRADNYGYTF,TGTGCCAGCAGGGACAGGGCAGACAACTATGGCTACACCTTC
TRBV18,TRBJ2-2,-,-,CASSPRVMGREASNTGELFF,TGTGCCAGCTCACCCCGCGTTATGGGCAGGGAAGCCTCGAACACCGGGGAGCTGTTTTTT
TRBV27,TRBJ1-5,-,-,CASSLSLSGGRYQPQHF,TGTGCCAGCAGTTTATCCCTCTCCGGCGGCAGATATCAGCCCCAGCATTTT
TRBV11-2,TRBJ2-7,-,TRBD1,CASSSRQGSYEQYF,TGTGCCAGCAGCTCGCGACAGGGGAGTTACGAGCAGTACTTC
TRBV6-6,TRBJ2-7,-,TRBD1,CASSYRDSYEQYF,TGTGCCAGCAGTTATCGGGACAGCTACGAGCAGTACTTC
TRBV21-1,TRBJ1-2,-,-,CASSKVGTGMDYGYTF,TGTGCCAGCAGCAAAGTCGGGACAGGGATGGACTATGGCTACACCTTC
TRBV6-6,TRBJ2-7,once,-,CASSYGQLLYEQYF,TGTGCCAGCAGTTACGGACAGCTCCTCTACGAGCAGTACTTC
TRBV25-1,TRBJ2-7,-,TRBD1,CASSDPGQGDYEQYF,TGTGCCAGCAGTGATCCGGGACAGGGGGACTACGAGCAGTACTTC
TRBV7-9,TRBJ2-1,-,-,CASRTGSSYNEQFF,TGTGCCAGCAGAACAGGGAGTTCCTACAATGAGCAGTTCTTC
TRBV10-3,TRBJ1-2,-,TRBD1,CAISAQGAGGYTF,TGTGCCATCAGTGCCCAGGGGGCGGGAGGCTACACCTTC
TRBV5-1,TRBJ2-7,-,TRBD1,CASSLATGIGYEQYF,TGCGCCAGCAGCTTGGCGACAGGGATCGGCTACGAGCAGTACTTC
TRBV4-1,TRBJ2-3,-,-,CASSQDRVLGGGPTDTQYF,TGCGCCAGCAGCCAAGATCGGGTGTTAGGGGGAGGGCCTACAGATACGCAGTATTTT
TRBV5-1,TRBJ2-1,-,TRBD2,CASSLSVPSGGPEQFF,TGCGCCAGCAGCTTATCGGTCCCTAGCGGGGGGCCGGAGCAGTTCTTC
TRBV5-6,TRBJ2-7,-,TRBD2,CASSLLAGVSYEQYF,TGTGCCAGCAGCTTGTTGGCGGGAGTTTCCTACGAGCAGTACTTC
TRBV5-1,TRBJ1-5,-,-,CASSRDGGSSQPQHF,TGCGCCAGCAGCCGGGACGGGGGGAGCAGTCAGCCCCAGCATTTT